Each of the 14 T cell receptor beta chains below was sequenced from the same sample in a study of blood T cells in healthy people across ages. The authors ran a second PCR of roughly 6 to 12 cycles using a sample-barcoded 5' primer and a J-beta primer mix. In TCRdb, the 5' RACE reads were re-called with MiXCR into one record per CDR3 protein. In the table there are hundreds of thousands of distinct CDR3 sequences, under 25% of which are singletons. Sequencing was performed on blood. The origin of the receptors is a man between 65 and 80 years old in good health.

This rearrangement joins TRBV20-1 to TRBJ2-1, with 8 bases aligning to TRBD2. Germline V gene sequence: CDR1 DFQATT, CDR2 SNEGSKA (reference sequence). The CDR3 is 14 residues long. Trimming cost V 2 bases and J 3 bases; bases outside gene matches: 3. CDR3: CSARLAGFYNEQFF. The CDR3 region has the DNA TGCAGTGCTAGACTAGCGGGCTTCTACAATGAGCAGTTCTTC.

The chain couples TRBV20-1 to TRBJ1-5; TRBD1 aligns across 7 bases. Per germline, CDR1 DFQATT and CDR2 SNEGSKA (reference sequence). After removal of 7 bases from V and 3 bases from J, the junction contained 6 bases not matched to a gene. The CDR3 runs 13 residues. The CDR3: CSVSGTDNQPQHF. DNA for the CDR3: TGCAGTGTATCCGGGACAGACAATCAGCCCCAGCATTTT.

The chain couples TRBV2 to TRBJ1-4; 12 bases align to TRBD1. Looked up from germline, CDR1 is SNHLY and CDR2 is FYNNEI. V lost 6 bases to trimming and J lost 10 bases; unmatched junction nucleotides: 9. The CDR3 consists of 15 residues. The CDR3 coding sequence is TGTGCCAGCAGGCCGGGACAGGGGGCCGACGGAAAACTGTTTTTT. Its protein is CASRPGQGADGKLFF.

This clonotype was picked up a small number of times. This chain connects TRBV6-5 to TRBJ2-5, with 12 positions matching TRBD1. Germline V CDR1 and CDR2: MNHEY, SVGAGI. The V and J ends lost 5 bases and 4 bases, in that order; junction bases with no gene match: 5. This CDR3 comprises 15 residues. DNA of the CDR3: TGTGCCAGCAGTCCCCGGGACAGGGGGCCAGAGACCCAGTACTTC. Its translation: CASSPRDRGPETQYF.

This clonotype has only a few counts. The CDR3 DNA reads as TGTGCCAGCAGCCAACTAGCGGGAAACCCAGATACGCAGTATTTT. This codes for CASSQLAGNPDTQYF. This chain links TRBV3-1 with TRBJ2-3; 9 bases agree with TRBD2. The trim removed 2 bases at V and 4 bases at J, leaving 4 bases unmatched. Germline CDR1 reads LGHDT; CDR2 reads YNNKEL (reference sequence). CDR3 length equals 15 residues.

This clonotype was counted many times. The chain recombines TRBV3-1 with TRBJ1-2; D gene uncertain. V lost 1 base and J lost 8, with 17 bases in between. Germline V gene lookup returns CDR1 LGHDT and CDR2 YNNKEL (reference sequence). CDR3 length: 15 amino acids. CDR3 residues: CASSQGGNDLHGYTF. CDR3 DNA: TGTGCCAGCAGCCAAGGAGGCAACGACTTGCACGGCTACACCTTC.

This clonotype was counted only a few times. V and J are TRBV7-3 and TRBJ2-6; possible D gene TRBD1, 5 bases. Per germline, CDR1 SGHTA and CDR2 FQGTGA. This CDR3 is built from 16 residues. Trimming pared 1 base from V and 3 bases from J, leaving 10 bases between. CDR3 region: CASSLMGRGGANVLTF. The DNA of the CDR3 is TGTGCCAGCAGCTTAATGGGTAGGGGTGGGGCCAACGTCCTGACTTTC.

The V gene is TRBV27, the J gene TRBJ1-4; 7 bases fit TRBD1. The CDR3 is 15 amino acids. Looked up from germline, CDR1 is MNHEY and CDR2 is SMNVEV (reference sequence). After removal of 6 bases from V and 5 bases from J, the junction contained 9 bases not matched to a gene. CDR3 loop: CASSDLGTDNEKLFF. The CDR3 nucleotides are TGTGCCAGCAGCGACCTCGGGACAGACAATGAAAAACTGTTTTTT. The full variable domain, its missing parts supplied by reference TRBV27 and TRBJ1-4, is EAQVTQNPRYLITVTGKKLTVTCSQNMNHEYMSWYRQDPGLGLRQIYYSMNVEVTDKGDVPEGYKVSRKEKRNFPLILESPSPNQTSLYFCASSDLGTDNEKLFFGSGTQLSVL.

DNA for the CDR3: TGTGCCAGCAGTTACTCAGGAGGGAGAGGGCTCTACGAGCAGTACTTC. It specifies CASSYSGGRGLYEQYF. This chain uses TRBV6-5 with TRBJ2-5; D is possibly TRBD2 (6 bases). The end of the DNA fits TRBJ2-7 better, so the J call may be wrong. Germline V lookup: CDR1 MNHEY, CDR2 SVGAGI. CDR3 length: 16 residues.

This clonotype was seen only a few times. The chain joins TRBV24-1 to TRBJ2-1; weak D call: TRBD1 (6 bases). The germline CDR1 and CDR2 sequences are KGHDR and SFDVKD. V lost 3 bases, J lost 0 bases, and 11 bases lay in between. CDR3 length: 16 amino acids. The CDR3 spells CATSDTQGGSYNEQFF. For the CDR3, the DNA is TGTGCCACCAGTGATACCCAAGGGGGCTCCTACAATGAGCAGTTCTTC.

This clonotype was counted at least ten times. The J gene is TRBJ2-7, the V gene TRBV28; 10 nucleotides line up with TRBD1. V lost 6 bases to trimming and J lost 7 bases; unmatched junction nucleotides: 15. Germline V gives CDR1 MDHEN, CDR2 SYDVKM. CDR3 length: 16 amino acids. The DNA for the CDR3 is TGTGCCAGCAGAGTTGACTCCGGGACAGGGGCGTATGAGCAGTACTTC. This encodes CASRVDSGTGAYEQYF.

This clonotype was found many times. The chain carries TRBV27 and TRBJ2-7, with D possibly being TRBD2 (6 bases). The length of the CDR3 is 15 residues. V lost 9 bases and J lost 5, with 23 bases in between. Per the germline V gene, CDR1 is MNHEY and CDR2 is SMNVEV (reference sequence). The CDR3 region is CARRSVGGSGHEQYF. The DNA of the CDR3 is TGTGCCAGACGGTCTGTAGGAGGGAGCGGTCACGAGCAGTACTTC.

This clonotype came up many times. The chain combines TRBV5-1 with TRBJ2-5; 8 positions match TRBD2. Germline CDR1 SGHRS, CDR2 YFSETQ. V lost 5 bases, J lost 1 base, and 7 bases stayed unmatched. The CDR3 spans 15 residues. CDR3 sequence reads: CASSRGGVPQETQYF. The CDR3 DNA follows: TGCGCCAGCAGTCGGGGGGGAGTCCCCCAAGAGACCCAGTACTTC.

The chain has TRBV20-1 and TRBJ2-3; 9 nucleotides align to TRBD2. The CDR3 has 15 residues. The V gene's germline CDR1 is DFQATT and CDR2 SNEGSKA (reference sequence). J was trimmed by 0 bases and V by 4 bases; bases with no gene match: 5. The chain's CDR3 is CSANWREGSTDTQYF. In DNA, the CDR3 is TGCAGTGCTAATTGGCGGGAGGGCAGCACAGATACGCAGTATTTT.